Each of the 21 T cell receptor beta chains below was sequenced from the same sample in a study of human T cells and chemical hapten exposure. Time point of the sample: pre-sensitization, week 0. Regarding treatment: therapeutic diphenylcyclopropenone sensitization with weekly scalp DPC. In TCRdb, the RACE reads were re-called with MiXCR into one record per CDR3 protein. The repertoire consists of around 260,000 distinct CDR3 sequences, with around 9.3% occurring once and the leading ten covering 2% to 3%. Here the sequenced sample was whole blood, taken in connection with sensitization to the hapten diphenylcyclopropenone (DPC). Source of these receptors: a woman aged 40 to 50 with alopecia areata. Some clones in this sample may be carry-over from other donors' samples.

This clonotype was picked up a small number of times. In nucleotides, the CDR3 is TGTGCCAGCAGCGCATCCACTAACTCCCCCCATGAGCAGTTCTTC. Its translation: CASSASTNSPHEQFF. The rearrangement joins TRBV9 to TRBJ2-1; D uncertain. CDR1 SGDLS and CDR2 YYNGEE come from the germline V gene. The CDR3 consists of 15 residues. Between the trimmed V and J ends, which lost 3 bases and 8 bases, there was a span of 18 bases.

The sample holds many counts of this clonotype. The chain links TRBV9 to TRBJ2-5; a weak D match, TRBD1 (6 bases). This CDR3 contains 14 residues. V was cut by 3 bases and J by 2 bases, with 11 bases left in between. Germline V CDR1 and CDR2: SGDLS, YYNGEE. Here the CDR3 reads CASSASTGQETQYF. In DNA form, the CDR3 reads TGTGCCAGCAGCGCCTCGACAGGTCAAGAGACCCAGTACTTC.

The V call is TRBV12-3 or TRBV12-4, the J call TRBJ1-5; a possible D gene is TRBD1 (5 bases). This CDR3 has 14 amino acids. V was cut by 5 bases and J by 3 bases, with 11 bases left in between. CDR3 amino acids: CASSPGRFNQPQHF. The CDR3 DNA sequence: TGTGCCAGCAGTCCGGGACGTTTCAATCAGCCCCAGCATTTT.

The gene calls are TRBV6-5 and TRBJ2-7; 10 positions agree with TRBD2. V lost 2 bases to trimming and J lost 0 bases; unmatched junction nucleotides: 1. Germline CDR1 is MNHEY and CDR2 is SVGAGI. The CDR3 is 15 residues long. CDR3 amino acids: CASSYTSGVSYEQYF. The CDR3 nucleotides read TGTGCCAGCAGTTACACTAGCGGGGTCTCCTACGAGCAGTACTTC.

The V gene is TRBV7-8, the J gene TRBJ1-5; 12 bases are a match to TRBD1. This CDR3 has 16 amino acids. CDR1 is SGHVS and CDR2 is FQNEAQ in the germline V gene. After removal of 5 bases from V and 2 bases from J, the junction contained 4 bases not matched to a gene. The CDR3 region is CASSTGTGGGNQPQHF. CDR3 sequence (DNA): TGTGCCAGCAGCACCGGGACAGGGGGCGGCAATCAGCCCCAGCATTTT.

CDR3 in amino acids: CASSRSGTSGRVEQFF. DNA for the CDR3: TGTGCCAGCAGCCGATCCGGGACTAGCGGGCGAGTAGAGCAGTTCTTC. The J gene is TRBJ2-1, the V gene TRBV28, with TRBD2 matching 12 bases. V trimming: 6 bases; J trimming: 10 bases; junction bases outside the gene matches: 13. CDR1 is MDHEN and CDR2 is SYDVKM in the germline V gene. CDR3 length: 16 residues.

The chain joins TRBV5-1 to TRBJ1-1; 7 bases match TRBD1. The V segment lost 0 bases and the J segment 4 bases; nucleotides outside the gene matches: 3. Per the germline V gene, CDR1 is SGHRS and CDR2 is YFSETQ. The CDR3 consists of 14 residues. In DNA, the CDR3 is TGCGCCAGCAGCTTGGAACAGGGGACCACTGAAGCTTTCTTT. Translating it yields CASSLEQGTTEAFF.

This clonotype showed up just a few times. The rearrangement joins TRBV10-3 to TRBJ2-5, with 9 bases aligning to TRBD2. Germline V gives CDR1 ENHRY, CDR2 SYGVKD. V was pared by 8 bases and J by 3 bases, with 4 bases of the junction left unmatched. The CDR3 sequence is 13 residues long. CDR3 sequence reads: CAIAGGPKETQYF. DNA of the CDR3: TGTGCCATCGCGGGAGGGCCGAAAGAGACCCAGTACTTC.

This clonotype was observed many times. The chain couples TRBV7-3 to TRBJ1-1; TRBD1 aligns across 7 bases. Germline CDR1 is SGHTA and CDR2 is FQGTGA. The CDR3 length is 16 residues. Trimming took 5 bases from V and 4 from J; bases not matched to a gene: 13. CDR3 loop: CASSPRDSAFTTEAFF. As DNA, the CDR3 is TGTGCCAGCAGCCCAAGGGACAGCGCCTTTACCACTGAAGCTTTCTTT.

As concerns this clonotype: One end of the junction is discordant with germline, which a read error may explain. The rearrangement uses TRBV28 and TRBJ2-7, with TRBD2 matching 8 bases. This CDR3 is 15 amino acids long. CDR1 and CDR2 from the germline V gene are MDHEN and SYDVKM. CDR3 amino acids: CASGLPGLGYDEQYF. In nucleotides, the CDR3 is TGTGCCAGCGGTTTGCCGGGACTAGGGTACGACGAGCAGTACTTC. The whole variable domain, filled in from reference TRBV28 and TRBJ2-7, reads DVKVTQSSRYLVKRTGEKVFLECVQDMDHENMFWYRQDPGLGLRLIYFSYDVKMKEKGDIPEGYSVSREKKERFSLILESASTNQTSMYLCASGLPGLGYDEQYFGPGTRLTVT.

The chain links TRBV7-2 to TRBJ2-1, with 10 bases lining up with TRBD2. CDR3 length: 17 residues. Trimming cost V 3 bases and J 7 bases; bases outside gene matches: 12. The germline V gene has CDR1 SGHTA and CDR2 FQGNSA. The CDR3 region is CASSFLAGGEVWNEQFF. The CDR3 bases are TGTGCCAGCAGCTTCTTAGCGGGAGGAGAAGTTTGGAATGAGCAGTTCTTC.

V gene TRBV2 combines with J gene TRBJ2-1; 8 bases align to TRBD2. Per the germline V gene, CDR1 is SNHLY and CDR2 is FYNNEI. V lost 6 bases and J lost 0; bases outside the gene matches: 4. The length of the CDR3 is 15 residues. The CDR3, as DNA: TGTGCCAGCAGGACAAGCGGGAGCTCCTACAATGAGCAGTTCTTC. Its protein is CASRTSGSSYNEQFF.

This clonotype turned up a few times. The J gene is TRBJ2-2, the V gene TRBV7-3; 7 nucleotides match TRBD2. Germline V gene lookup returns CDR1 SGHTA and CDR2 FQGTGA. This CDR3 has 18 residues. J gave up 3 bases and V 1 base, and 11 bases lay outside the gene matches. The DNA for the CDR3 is TGTGCCAGCAGCTTAAAAGGCGGGAGCCTGGGTTACACCGGGGAGCTGTTTTTT. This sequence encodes CASSLKGGSLGYTGELFF.

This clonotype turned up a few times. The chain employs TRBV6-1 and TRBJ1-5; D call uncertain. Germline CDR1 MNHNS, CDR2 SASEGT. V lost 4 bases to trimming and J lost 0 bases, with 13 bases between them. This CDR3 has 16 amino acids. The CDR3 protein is CASSGRTGSSNQPQHF. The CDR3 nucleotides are TGTGCCAGCAGTGGACGGACCGGCTCTAGCAATCAGCCCCAGCATTTT.

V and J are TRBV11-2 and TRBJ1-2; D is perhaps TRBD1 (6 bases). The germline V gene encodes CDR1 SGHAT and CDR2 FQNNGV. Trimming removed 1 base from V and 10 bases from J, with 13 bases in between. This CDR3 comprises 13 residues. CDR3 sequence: CASSLGGGQTYTF. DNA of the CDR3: TGTGCCAGCAGCTTAGGAGGGGGGCAGACCTACACCTTC.

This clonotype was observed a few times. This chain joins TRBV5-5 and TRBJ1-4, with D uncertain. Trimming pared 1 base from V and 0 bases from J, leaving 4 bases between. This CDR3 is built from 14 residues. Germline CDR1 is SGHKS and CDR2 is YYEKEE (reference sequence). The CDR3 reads CASSLLATNEKLFF. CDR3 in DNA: TGTGCCAGCAGCTTGTTGGCAACTAATGAAAAACTGTTTTTT.

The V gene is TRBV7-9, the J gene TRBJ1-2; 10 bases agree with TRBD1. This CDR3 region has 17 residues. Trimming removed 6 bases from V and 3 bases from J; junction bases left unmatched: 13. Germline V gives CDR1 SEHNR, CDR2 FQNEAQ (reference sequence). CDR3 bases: TGTGCCAGCAGTACTAGCGGGACAGGGGTCGAGTACTATGGCTACACCTTC. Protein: CASSTSGTGVEYYGYTF.

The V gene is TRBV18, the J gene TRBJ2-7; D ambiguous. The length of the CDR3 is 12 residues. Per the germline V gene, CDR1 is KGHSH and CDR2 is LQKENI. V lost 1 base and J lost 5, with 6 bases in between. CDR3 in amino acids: CASSPQGDEQYF. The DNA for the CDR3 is TGTGCCAGCTCACCACAGGGCGACGAGCAGTACTTC. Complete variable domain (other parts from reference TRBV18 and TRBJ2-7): NAGVMQNPRHLVRRRGQEARLRCSPMKGHSHVYWYRQLPEEGLKFMVYLQKENIIDESGMPKERFSAEFPKEGPSILRIQQVVRGDSAAYFCASSPQGDEQYFGPGTRLTVT.

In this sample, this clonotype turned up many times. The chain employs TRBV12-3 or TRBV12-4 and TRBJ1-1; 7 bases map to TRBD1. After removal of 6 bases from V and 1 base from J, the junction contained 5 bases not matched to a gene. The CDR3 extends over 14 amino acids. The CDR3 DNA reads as TGTGCCAGCAGAAGGACAGGCGCGAACACTGAAGCTTTCTTT. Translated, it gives CASRRTGANTEAFF.

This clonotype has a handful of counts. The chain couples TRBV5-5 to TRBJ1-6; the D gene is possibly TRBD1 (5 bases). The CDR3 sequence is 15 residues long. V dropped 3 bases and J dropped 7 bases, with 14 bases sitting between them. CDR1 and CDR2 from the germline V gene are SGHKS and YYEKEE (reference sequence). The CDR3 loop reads CASSSIEGRNSPLHF. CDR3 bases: TGTGCCAGCAGCTCCATAGAGGGGAGGAATTCACCCCTCCACTTT.

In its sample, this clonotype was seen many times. Here the CDR3 DNA reads TGTGCCAGCAGCCTGGGGACAAACGGCCGCAATGAGCAGTTCTTC. It translates to CASSLGTNGRNEQFF. This chain connects TRBV4-2 to TRBJ2-1, with D perhaps matching TRBD1 (6 bases). Germline V gene sequence: CDR1 LGHNA, CDR2 YNFKEQ. CDR3 length: 15 residues. V was cut by 4 bases and J by 6 bases, with 16 bases left in between.